This T cell receptor beta chain stems from a study of cytomegalovirus exposure and HLA in healthy donors. Findings and limits, study-wide: Reported findings show TCR beta sequences accurately forecast HLA-A and HLA-B alleles in most subjects.

Remarks on this clone: The antigen remains undetermined.

In the PCR, 60 Vbeta and 13 Jbeta primers were used. Some clones are missing from TCRdb's copy, which holds only in-frame ones; the method was immunoSEQ multiplex PCR. The table has some 150,000 clones, roughly 80% seen once; the top ten hold 9.5% to 12%. V was pared by 3 bases and J by 7 bases, with 7 bases of the junction left unmatched. Per germline, CDR1 SGHRS and CDR2 YFSETQ. The CDR3 is 16 residues long. The specimen was PBMCs. This sequence originates from a man aged 50 or older in good health and CMV-seropositive. The chain joins TRBV5-1 to TRBJ2-1, with 13 bases aligning to TRBD2. The CDR3 spells CASSWTSGGGVNEQFF. In nucleotides, the CDR3 is TGCGCCAGCAGCTGGACTAGCGGGGGTGGCGTGAATGAGCAGTTCTTC.